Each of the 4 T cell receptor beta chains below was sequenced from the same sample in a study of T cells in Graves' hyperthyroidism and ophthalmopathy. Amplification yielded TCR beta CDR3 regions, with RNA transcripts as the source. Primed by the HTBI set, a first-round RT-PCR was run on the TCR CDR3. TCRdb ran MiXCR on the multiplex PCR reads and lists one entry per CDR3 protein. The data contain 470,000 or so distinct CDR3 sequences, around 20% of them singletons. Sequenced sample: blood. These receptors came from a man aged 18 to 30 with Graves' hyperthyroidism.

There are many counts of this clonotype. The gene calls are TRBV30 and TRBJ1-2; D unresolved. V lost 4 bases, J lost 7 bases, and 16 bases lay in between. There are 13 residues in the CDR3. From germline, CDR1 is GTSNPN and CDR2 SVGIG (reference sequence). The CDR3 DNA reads TGTGCCTGGATCCCAACGCAAGGTACTGGCTACACCTTC. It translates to CAWIPTQGTGYTF.

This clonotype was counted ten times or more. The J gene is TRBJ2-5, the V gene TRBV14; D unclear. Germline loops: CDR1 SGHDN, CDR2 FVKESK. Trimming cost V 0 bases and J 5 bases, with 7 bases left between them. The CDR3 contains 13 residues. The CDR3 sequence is CASSQEARETQYF. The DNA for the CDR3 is TGTGCCAGCAGCCAAGAAGCGAGGGAGACCCAGTACTTC.

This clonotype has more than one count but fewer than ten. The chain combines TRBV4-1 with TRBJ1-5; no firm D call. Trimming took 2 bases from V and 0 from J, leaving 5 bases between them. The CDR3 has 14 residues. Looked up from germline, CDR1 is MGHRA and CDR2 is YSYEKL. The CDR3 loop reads CASSQPNSNQPQHF. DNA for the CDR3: TGCGCCAGCAGCCAACCGAATAGCAATCAGCCCCAGCATTTT.

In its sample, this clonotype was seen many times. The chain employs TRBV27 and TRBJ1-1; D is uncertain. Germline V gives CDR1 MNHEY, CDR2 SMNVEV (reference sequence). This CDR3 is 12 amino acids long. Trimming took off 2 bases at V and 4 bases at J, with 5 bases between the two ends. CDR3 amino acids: CASSLKGTEAFF. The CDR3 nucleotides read TGTGCCAGCAGTTTAAAGGGCACTGAAGCTTTCTTT.